This T cell receptor (beta chain) was found in a study of blood T cell repertoires in COVID-19. Study at large: Samples came from the United States, Italy and Spain, spanning acute and convalescent COVID-19. From T cells, B-cell-depleted T cells, or PBMCs came the material, which was cDNA or gDNA.

Per the germline V gene, CDR1 is MNHEY and CDR2 is SVGAGI. The V and J ends lost 7 bases and 3 bases respectively, with 12 bases between them. This CDR3 is built from 13 residues. In the authors' workflow: From reference gene primer amplification, estimates of nucleated cell counts were derived. Profiling relied on immunoSEQ multiplex PCR, and the TCRdb table lists in-frame clones only, not all of them. V, J and clone size derive from that table, while D and trimming were established from the DNA sequence. The sample holds more than 45,000 clones, about nine tenths seen once. This rearrangement joins TRBV6-5 to TRBJ2-5; D unresolved. This clonotype was obtained from a man in his sixties with active or convalescent COVID-19. Sequencing used peripheral blood. The DNA of the CDR3 is TGTGCCAGCACCCAAAGAGGAAAAGAGACCCAGTACTTC. This codes for CASTQRGKETQYF.